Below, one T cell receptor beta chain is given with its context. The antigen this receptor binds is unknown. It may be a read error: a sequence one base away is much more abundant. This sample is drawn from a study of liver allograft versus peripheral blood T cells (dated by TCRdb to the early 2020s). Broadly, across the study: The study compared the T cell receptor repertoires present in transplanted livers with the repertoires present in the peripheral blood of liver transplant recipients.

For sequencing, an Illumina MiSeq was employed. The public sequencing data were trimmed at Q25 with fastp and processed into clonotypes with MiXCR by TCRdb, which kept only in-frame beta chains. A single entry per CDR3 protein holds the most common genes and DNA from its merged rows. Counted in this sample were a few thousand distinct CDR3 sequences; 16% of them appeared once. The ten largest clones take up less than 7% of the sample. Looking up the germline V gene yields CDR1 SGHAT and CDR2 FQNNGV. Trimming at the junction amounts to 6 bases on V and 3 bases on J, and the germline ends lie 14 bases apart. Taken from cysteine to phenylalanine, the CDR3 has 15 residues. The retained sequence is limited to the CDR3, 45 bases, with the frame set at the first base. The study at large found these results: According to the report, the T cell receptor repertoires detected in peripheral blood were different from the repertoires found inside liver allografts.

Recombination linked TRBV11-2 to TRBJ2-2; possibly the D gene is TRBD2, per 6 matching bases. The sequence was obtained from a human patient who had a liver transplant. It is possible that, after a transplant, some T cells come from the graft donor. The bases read TGTGCCAGCAGATACGGGGGAGGCGACACCGGGGAGCTGTTTTTT. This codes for CASRYGGGDTGELFF.